This entry lists 10 T cell receptor beta chains sequenced from one sample in a study of T cell responses to AZD1222 COVID-19 vaccine. Assay: immunoSEQ multiplex PCR; the TCRdb copy retains only in-frame clones and omits some. The data contain more than 95,000 clones, 85% to 90% of them singletons. The sample in question was peripheral blood, obtained 28 days after the second AZD1222 dose. These receptors all stem from an adult who received the AZD1222 COVID-19 vaccine.

The chain carries TRBV9 and TRBJ2-1, with D perhaps TRBD1 (6 bases). The CDR3 is 15 amino acids. Germline-derived CDR1 and CDR2 are SGDLS and YYNGEE. Deletions cut 5 bases from V and 6 bases from J, with 18 bases between. The DNA of the CDR3 is TGTGCCAGCAGAGAGACAGGTCATCAGGGCAATGAGCAGTTCTTC. Amino acid sequence: CASRETGHQGNEQFF.

This clone was recorded a few times. V is TRBV7-8 and J is TRBJ1-5; TRBD1 is a possible D gene (5 bases). V was trimmed by 5 bases and J by 7 bases, leaving 12 bases between them. Germline CDR1 reads SGHVS; CDR2 reads FQNEAQ. The length of the CDR3 is 13 residues. Here the CDR3 DNA reads TGTGCCAGCAGCCCCGGGGGGAAACAGCCCCAGCATTTT. Protein: CASSPGGKQPQHF.

This rearrangement joins TRBV19 to TRBJ1-1, with D maybe TRBD1 (6 bases). Trimming took off 3 bases at V and 1 base at J, with 21 bases between the two ends. The germline V gene has CDR1 LNHDA and CDR2 SQIVND (reference sequence). This CDR3 is built from 18 residues. The CDR3 region has the DNA TGTGCCAGTAGTATTTGGGGGTTGGGGCAGGGGAGGAACACTGAAGCTTTCTTT. Protein sequence: CASSIWGLGQGRNTEAFF.

The chain links TRBV21-1 to TRBJ2-7; whether TRBD2, the table's D call, matches the DNA was not checked. TRBV21-1 is classified as a pseudogene. CDR3 length: 19 residues. The DNA for the CDR3 is TGTGCCAGCAGCAAATGCCTCACGGGGAGGAGGTTCGGCTACTACGAGCAGTACTTC. It yields the protein CASSKCLTGRRFGYYEQYF.

This sequence joins TRBV4-2 and TRBJ2-1, with a weak D call TRBD2 (6 bases). This CDR3 has 14 residues. Germline CDR1 LGHNA, CDR2 YNFKEQ. Deletions cut 4 bases from V and 5 bases from J, with 12 bases between. As DNA, the CDR3 is TGTGCCAGCAGCCGACTAGAGAAAGACAATGAGCAGTTCTTC. This sequence encodes CASSRLEKDNEQFF.

The gene calls are TRBV19 and TRBJ1-1, with TRBD1 identical over 7 bases. The V segment lost 2 bases and the J segment 6 bases; nucleotides outside the gene matches: 6. The CDR3 totals 14 residues. Germline V gene lookup returns CDR1 LNHDA and CDR2 SQIVND (reference sequence). CDR3 bases: TGTGCCAGTAGTATACAGGGGGTAGGGGCTGAAGCTTTCTTT. It codes for CASSIQGVGAEAFF.

In its sample, this clone was seen once. The rearrangement links TRBV11-2 to TRBJ2-3; D possibly corresponds to TRBD2 (6 bases). The germline V gene has CDR1 SGHAT and CDR2 FQNNGV. V shed 5 bases and J shed 3 bases, with 15 bases lying between them. CDR3 length: 15 amino acids. The CDR3: CASSPISLATDTQYF. Here the CDR3 DNA reads TGTGCCAGCAGCCCTATTAGCCTAGCGACAGATACGCAGTATTTT. The variable domain in full, completed from reference TRBV11-2 and TRBJ2-3, reads EAGVAQSPRYKIIEKRQSVAFWCNPISGHATLYWYQQILGQGPKLLIQFQNNGVVDDSQLPKDRFSAERLKGVDSTLKIQPAKLEDSAVYLCASSPISLATDTQYFGPGTRLTVL.

The rearrangement joins TRBV7-2 to TRBJ2-3; 9 bases fit TRBD2. CDR1 is SGHTA, CDR2 FQGNSA, per germline. The CDR3 covers 16 residues. The trim removed 1 base at V and 2 bases at J, leaving 4 bases unmatched. As DNA, the CDR3 is TGTGCCAGCAGCTTAGTGGTAGCGGGGGCCACAGATACGCAGTATTTT. Translating gives CASSLVVAGATDTQYF.

V is TRBV5-1 and J is TRBJ2-5; 10 bases align to TRBD1. J gave up 2 bases and V 2 bases, and 3 bases lay outside the gene matches. From germline, CDR1 is SGHRS and CDR2 YFSETQ. The CDR3 length is 15 residues. CDR3 DNA: TGCGCCAGCAGCTTCCGGGACAGGGGTCAAGAGACCCAGTACTTC. It is translated as CASSFRDRGQETQYF.

This clone was recorded once. The rearrangement links TRBV10-3 to TRBJ1-1, with D uncertain. The V gene's germline CDR1 is ENHRY and CDR2 SYGVKD. Trimming pared 10 bases from V and 4 bases from J, leaving 13 bases between. The CDR3 is 12 amino acids. The CDR3 reads CATSDAGTEAFF. In DNA form, the CDR3 reads TGTGCCACGTCGGACGCAGGCACTGAAGCTTTCTTT.